The text below deals with one T cell receptor beta chain. The target of this receptor is not known. Base qualities were left out, and no much larger clone turns up one base away. One collaborating source in Seattle enrolled patients while the patients were actively infected and followed the patients over time throughout the course of disease. Each collaborating institution followed its own protocols to collect whole blood in K2EDTA tubes. For TCRbeta analysis, collaborators shipped samples in one of three forms: frozen whole blood, isolated PBMCs, or DNA extracted from either of those sample types. TCRbeta CDR3 regions were amplified from genomic DNA by means of the immunoSEQ Assay, a bias-controlled multiplex PCR. The authors' analysis ran thus. Within the assay, amplification of reference gene primers was used to estimate how many nucleated cells each sample contained. Sequence reads were collapsed and filtered to measure the absolute abundance of every unique TCRbeta CDR3 rearrangement. For each sample, productive Simpson clonality was calculated as the square root of Simpson's diversity index across productive rearrangements. Held by TCRdb, this immuneACCESS table contains in-frame sequences only and omits some clones. Under half of the omission traces to an unresolved V gene where checked; the cause of the rest is unknown. V and J calls and clone size are given by that table; D and trimming were obtained from the DNA. The sample table holds about 260,000 clones, of which approximately 89% were seen once. Roughly 10% of the sample comes from the top ten.

The junction carries 4 bases between V and J, which are trimmed by 0 bases and 5 bases respectively. The germline V gene sets CDR1 to SGHVS and CDR2 to FQNEAQ. From the cysteine up to the phenylalanine, the CDR3 has a length of 12 residues. Solely the CDR3 DNA is kept, with 36 bases framed from the first base. The sample comes from a study of blood T cell repertoires in COVID-19 (TCRdb year 2020). With respect to the entire study: Samples covering the acute and convalescent phases of COVID-19 were provided by collaborators in the United States, Italy and Spain. The prospective study material was composed of cDNA or gDNA derived from T cells, B-cell-depleted T cells, or PBMCs. Deeply sampled blood TCRbeta repertoires from subjects exposed to, actively infected with, or recovered from COVID-19 were included in the dataset. The repertoires were released in a freely available public database meant as a resource for research on the immune response to SARS-CoV-2. Samples came from the ongoing ImmuneRACE study (first 160 participants) plus 1,254 subjects from 6 global collaborators. A de-identified subject ID, COVID-19 status, age in years and sex were almost always included in the sample metadata. Where available, HLA class I and class II types were obtained from metadata supplied by the sample provider rather than from assay-based typing. The paper as a whole reports these results and caveats: The quantity of clinical and demographic metadata differed by source and by participant and was supplied without curation.

The chain employs TRBV7-8 and TRBJ1-2, with the D gene uncertain. The receptor's source is a woman aged 65 to 85 with COVID-19, enrolled during active disease. Sequencing was performed on peripheral blood. The CDR3 region has the sequence CASSLAQYGYTF. The DNA reads as follows: TGTGCCAGCAGCTTAGCCCAATATGGCTACACCTTC.